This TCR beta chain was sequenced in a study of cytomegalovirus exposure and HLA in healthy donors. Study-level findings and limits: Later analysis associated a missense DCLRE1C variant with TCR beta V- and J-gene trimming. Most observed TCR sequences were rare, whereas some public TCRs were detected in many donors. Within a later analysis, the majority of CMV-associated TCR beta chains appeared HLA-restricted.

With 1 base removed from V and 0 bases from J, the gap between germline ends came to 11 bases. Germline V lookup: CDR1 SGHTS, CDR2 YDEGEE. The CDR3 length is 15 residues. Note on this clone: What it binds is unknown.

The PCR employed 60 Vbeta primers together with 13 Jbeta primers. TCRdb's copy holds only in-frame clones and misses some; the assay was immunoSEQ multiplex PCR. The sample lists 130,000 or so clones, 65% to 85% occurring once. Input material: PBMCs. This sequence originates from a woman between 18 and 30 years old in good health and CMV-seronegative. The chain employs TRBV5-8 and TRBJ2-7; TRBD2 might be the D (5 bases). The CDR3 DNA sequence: TGTGCCAGCAGCTTGTCGGGGTTAGACTCCTACGAGCAGTACTTC. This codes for CASSLSGLDSYEQYF.